This T cell receptor beta chain was identified in a study of immune evolution from preneoplasia to lung adenocarcinoma. Study-level points and caveats: Normal lung had highest clonality; later lesions appeared denser, more diverse. From normal lung to invasive adenocarcinoma, top clone frequencies appeared to decrease.

Histologic diagnosis was independently verified by two lung pathologists. Produced via immunoSEQ multiplex PCR; TCRdb's table is partial and in-frame only. This table has thousands of clones, about four fifths appearing once. In its sample, this clone was seen once. Antigen: not known. The receptor was isolated from a person between 35 and 49 years old with lung adenocarcinoma. The sample consisted of FFPE adjacent normal lung tissue.

This chain's CDR3 is CASTLGARPTGRGEQYF. The CDR3 DNA follows: TGTGCCAGCACCCTTGGGGCCCGTCCGACAGGCCGAGGGGAGCAGTACTTC. The rearrangement uses TRBV11-2 and TRBJ2-7; tentatively, D is TRBD1 (6 bases). CDR1 and CDR2 (germline): SGHAT, FQNNGV. The CDR3 has 17 residues. V was cut by 7 bases and J by 7 bases, with 29 bases left in between. The full variable domain, rest sourced from reference TRBV11-2 and TRBJ2-7, is EAGVAQSPRYKIIEKRQSVAFWCNPISGHATLYWYQQILGQGPKLLIQFQNNGVVDDSQLPKDRFSAERLKGVDSTLKIQPAKLEDSAVYLCASTLGARPTGRGEQYFGPGTRLTVT.